Shown below are 20 T cell receptor beta chains from a single sample sequenced in a study of tumor-infiltrating lymphocytes in primary liver carcinoma. Taking about 18-30 mg of unsorted bulk tissue, the authors co-extracted RNA and DNA. Priming with a constant-region primer yielded TCR beta cDNA from 500 ng total RNA. Slightly modified ARM-PCR served as the procedure for the TCR beta libraries. These libraries came from three rounds of nested multiplex PCR. Researchers ran the first two PCR rounds for roughly 10 cycles each with TRBV1-TRBV30 forward primers and a C-beta reverse primer. TCRdb fed the multiplex PCR reads into MiXCR, producing one record per CDR3 protein. The table lists about 35,000 distinct CDR3 sequences, roughly 80% of them singletons. Sequencing input: liver tumor tissue from sampling region 4. The subset denotes: tumor region T4, right-lateral pole. All receptors come from a man aged 40-50 years with primary liver carcinoma and hepatitis B virus infection.

To note about this clonotype: The conserved closing phenylalanine or tryptophan is absent in this CDR3, likely reflecting a read error. This chain joins TRBV7-8 and TRBJ2-1, with D maybe TRBD1 (5 bases). Germline CDR1 reads SGHVS; CDR2 reads FQNEAQ. V was pared by 4 bases and J by 3 bases, with 7 bases between. CDR3 length: 13 residues. The CDR3 loop reads CASSSGHYNEQFL. The CDR3 DNA reads as TGTGCCAGCAGCTCTGGACACTACAATGAGCAGTTCTTA.

By share of the sample, this clonotype is medium-sized (0.01 to 0.1%). The CDR3 protein is CASSLGLIGTEYQETQYF. The CDR3 DNA reads as TGTGCCAGCAGCCTGGGGTTGATCGGGACGGAGTACCAAGAGACCCAGTACTTC. The chain uses TRBV5-5 and TRBJ2-5; tentatively, D is TRBD1 or TRBD2 (5 bases each). This CDR3 has 18 residues. V shed 4 bases and J shed 0 bases, with 22 bases lying between them. Germline V lookup: CDR1 SGHKS, CDR2 YYEKEE (reference sequence).

A remark on this clonotype: This may arise from a read error, as a much more abundant clone is one base away. This sequence joins TRBV9 and TRBJ2-2; D unclear. The CDR3 sequence is 14 residues long. The germline CDR1 and CDR2 sequences are SGDLS and YYNGEE. The ends were cut back, 0 bases at V and 5 bases at J, with 8 bases in the middle. DNA of the CDR3: TGTGCCAGCAGCGTAGGAGGCAGGACCGGGGAGCTGTTTTTT. It encodes CASSVGGRTGELFF.

Comment on this clonotype: At one end the junction does not follow the germline gene, possibly because of a read error. The J gene is TRBJ1-1, the V gene TRBV7-9; D is possibly TRBD1 (5 bases). The CDR3 sequence is 14 residues long. Looked up from germline, CDR1 is SEHNR and CDR2 is FQNEAQ (reference sequence). The CDR3 DNA is TGTGCCAGCAGCTTAGCGGGGGGAAATGCTGAAGCTTTCTTC. Protein: CASSLAGGNAEAFF.

Notes on this clonotype: A read error may produce the germline difference seen at one junction end. The rearrangement joins TRBV6-5 to TRBJ2-3; the D gene is possibly TRBD2 (6 bases). This CDR3 has 15 amino acids. Germline V CDR1 and CDR2: MNHEY, SVGAGI. The CDR3 nucleotides read TGTACCAGCAACCCAGGACTAACGGGAACAGATATGCAGTATTTT. This codes for CTSNPGLTGTDMQYF.

About this clonotype itself: A much larger clone differs by one base, so this may be a read error. The chain links TRBV5-1 to TRBJ1-1; tentatively, D is TRBD1 (5 bases). The V and J ends lost 1 base and 12 bases respectively, with 19 bases between them. Germline assignment: CDR1 SGHRS and CDR2 YFSETQ. The CDR3 spans 14 residues. DNA for the CDR3: TGCGCCAGCAGCTTGCTCGAGACAGCGACCCGAACTTTCTTT. It specifies CASSLLETATRTFF.

With regard to this clonotype: Its ends do not fully match the called genes, so a read error is possible. The chain joins TRBV19 to TRBJ1-5, with no clear D. From germline, CDR1 is LNHDA and CDR2 SQIVND (reference sequence). The CDR3 covers 15 residues. DNA for the CDR3: TGTGCCAGTAGTTTGTCAAAGCTCGGCGATCAGCCCCAACATTTT. It specifies CASSLSKLGDQPQHF.

About this clonotype itself: Mismatch with germline at one junction end may stem from a read error. The chain joins TRBV19 to TRBJ1-5; no definite D call. CDR3 length equals 13 residues. Per germline, CDR1 LNHDA and CDR2 SQIVND (reference sequence). CDR3 protein: CASSMERNQAQHF. The CDR3 coding sequence is TGTGCCAGTAGTATGGAGCGCAATCAGGCCCAGCATTTT.

Details on this clonotype: The junction and the germline gene differ at one end; a read error may be behind it. The genes are TRBV7-8 and TRBJ2-7; tentative D call: TRBD2 (6 bases). The CDR3 spans 15 residues. Per germline, CDR1 SGHVS and CDR2 FQNEAQ. The CDR3 sequence is CASSLATASSYDQYF. As DNA, the CDR3 is TGTGCCAGTAGCCTAGCGACGGCCAGCTCCTACGATCAGTACTTC.

Of note for this clonotype: Its ends do not fully match the called genes, so a read error is possible. The chain is built from TRBV5-1 and TRBJ1-2, with D possibly being TRBD1 (5 bases). This CDR3 is built from 15 residues. CDR1 is SGHRS, CDR2 YFSETQ, per germline. Written as DNA, the CDR3 is TGCGCCAGCAGCTTCGTGGTAGGGGCAGAATATGGCTACACATTC. Its translation: CASSFVVGAEYGYTF.

Comments on this clonotype: It is likely a read error, because the conserved phenylalanine at the end of the CDR3 is missing. It is unclear where the CDR3 begins or ends on the DNA, so no DNA is shown, and the CDR3 is as TCRdb lists it. The chain couples TRBV5-1 to TRBJ2-1; the table's D gene call, TRBD1, was not cross checked with the DNA. The V gene's germline CDR1 is SGHRS and CDR2 YFSETQ. The CDR3 adds up to 16 amino acids, both ends counted. The CDR3 protein is CASISDGAISYSEQFL.

On this clonotype itself: No conserved phenylalanine or tryptophan is present at the end of the CDR3, so a read error is the likely explanation. The limits of the CDR3 on the DNA are not certain, so only TCRdb's listed CDR3 is given. J is TRBJ1-5 and V is TRBV21-1; the table's TRBD1 call for D was not verified on the DNA. TRBV21-1 is annotated as a pseudogene. The CDR3 is 16 residues long, ends included. The CDR3 protein is CASSLGRTGGGQPQHS.

The V gene is TRBV6-5, the J gene TRBJ2-6; 10 bases line up with TRBD1. Germline assignment: CDR1 MNHEY and CDR2 SVGAGI. The CDR3 loop spans 18 amino acids. Losses at the gene ends were 7 bases for V and 8 bases for J; bases not matched to a gene: 17. The CDR3 reads CASTHRGQGFGETNVLTF. CDR3 coding DNA: TGTGCCAGCACCCACCGGGGACAGGGGTTTGGTGAGACCAACGTCCTGACTTTC.

This clonotype showed up many times. This rearrangement joins TRBV28 to TRBJ2-7; 8 nucleotides agree with TRBD1. CDR3 length equals 15 residues. Germline CDR1 MDHEN, CDR2 SYDVKM. The junction had 11 bases not matched to a gene; V was cut back by 5 bases and J by 5 bases. DNA for the CDR3: TGTGCCAGCAGTGAACCAGGACAGGGTCGCAACGAGCAGTACTTC. Protein product: CASSEPGQGRNEQYF.

The chain uses TRBV24-1 and TRBJ2-1; D gene unclear. V was shortened by 1 base and J by 6 bases, with 12 bases between the two germline ends. Germline CDR1 reads KGHDR; CDR2 reads SFDVKD. CDR3 length equals 15 residues. The CDR3 region is CATSDFGRNINEQFF. The CDR3 DNA reads as TGTGCCACCAGTGATTTCGGCAGGAACATCAATGAGCAGTTCTTC.

The table lists this clonotype with many counts. The V gene is TRBV5-1, the J gene TRBJ1-1; 7 positions match TRBD1. V was clipped by 5 bases and J by 4 bases; unmatched bases: 11. The germline V gene encodes CDR1 SGHRS and CDR2 YFSETQ. CDR3 length equals 15 residues. CDR3 region: CASSLQTGMSTEAFF. The CDR3 nucleotides are TGCGCCAGCAGTTTGCAGACAGGGATGAGCACTGAAGCTTTCTTT.

Within the sample, this clonotype is medium-sized. CDR3 nucleotides: TGTGCCAGCAGCCCCAGACTTGGGGTAGGCACTGAAGCTTTCTTT. Its protein product is CASSPRLGVGTEAFF. This sequence joins TRBV14 and TRBJ1-1; no definite D call. The CDR3 covers 15 residues. From germline, CDR1 is SGHDN and CDR2 FVKESK. Trimming left V 4 bases short and J 4 bases short, with 16 bases between.

Remarks on this clonotype: The missing conserved phenylalanine or tryptophan at the end of this CDR3 makes a read error likely. No DNA is shown, since the ends of the CDR3 on it are uncertain; the CDR3 is the one TCRdb lists. The chain has TRBV5-6 and TRBJ2-5; the DNA was not used to check the table's D call, TRBD2. Germline-derived CDR1 and CDR2 are SGHDT and YYEEEE. Inclusive of both ends, the CDR3 amounts to 14 amino acids. CDR3 residues: CASSLEASQETRYS.

Points on this clonotype: An end of the junction differs from the germline gene, which may be a read error. The chain couples TRBV30 to TRBJ2-1, with TRBD2 matching over 10 bases. Germline CDR1 and CDR2: GTSNPN and SVGIG (reference sequence). The CDR3 is 15 residues long. CDR3 nucleotide sequence: TGTGCCTGGAGTTGGCTAGCGGGGGTGGGGGATGAGGAGTTCTTC. It yields the protein CAWSWLAGVGDEEFF. The full variable domain, rest sourced from reference TRBV30 and TRBJ2-1, is SQTIHQWPATLVQPVGSPLSLECTVEGTSNPNLYWYRQAAGRGLQLLFYSVGIGQISSEVPQNLSASRPQDRQFILSSKKLLLSDSGFYLCAWSWLAGVGDEEFFGPGTRLTVL.

In this sample, this clonotype turned up once. The chain combines TRBV28 with TRBJ1-2, with TRBD1 as a possible D gene (6 bases). The CDR3 consists of 17 residues. CDR1 and CDR2 (germline): MDHEN, SYDVKM. V was pared by 6 bases and J by 2 bases, with 22 bases between. The DNA of the CDR3 is TGTGCCAGCAGAACAGGGAAGGGGAGCGGAGCGAACTATGGCTACACCTTC. The encoded protein is CASRTGKGSGANYGYTF.